A selection of T cell receptor beta chains follows, all from one sample in a study of blood T cell repertoires in COVID-19. Generated by immunoSEQ multiplex PCR, the TCRdb table keeps only in-frame clones and is missing some. Of about 260,000 clones listed, 87% are singletons. Sequenced material: peripheral blood. The receptor source for this set is a woman in her 50s who had recovered from COVID-19. The CDR3 runs from the conserved cysteine through the conserved F or W. Clone size, where shown, is once, few, many, or a class for clones that have expanded.

>TRBJ1-5|NA|TRBV18
CASTHGVSGGNQPQHF
>TRBJ2-5|NA|TRBV4-2
CASSQGTTGPVQETQYF
>TRBJ1-1|NA|TRBV4-3
CASSQDPRTPMNTEAFF
>TRBJ1-6|NA|TRBV25-1
CASSESRVDSPLHF
>TRBJ1-1|NA|TRBV7-2
CASTLWAREGTEAFF
>TRBJ1-2|NA|TRBV6-5
CASTQGRDYGYTF
>TRBJ2-3|NA|TRBV12-5
CASGLGRGRGTDTQYF
>TRBJ2-7|NA|TRBV27
CASSLSRQGAVYEQYF
>TRBJ2-1|NA|TRBV7-8
CASSLRASGRFDEQFF
>TRBJ1-2|NA|TRBV12-2
CASRFSRDRGHYGYTF
>TRBJ1-2|few|TRBV27
CASSLDTGGGGYTF
>TRBJ2-1|NA|TRBV3-1/TRBV3-2
CASSRGTSGSSYNEQFF
>TRBJ1-3|once|TRBV7-9
CASSLQGRRDTIYF
>TRBJ2-1|NA|TRBV29-1
CSVEGGTSGRDEQFF
>TRBJ1-2|NA|TRBV19
CASADRAYGYTF
>TRBJ1-1|few|TRBV5-1
CASSTGTGGRPEEAFF
>TRBJ2-7|NA|TRBV27
CASSVLGLGFLEQYF
>TRBJ2-7|NA|TRBV5-1
CASSLIGTGAASEQYF
>TRBJ1-2|NA|TRBV28
CASTTQGARYGYTF
>TRBJ2-7|few|TRBV18
CASSPLSSGGAGEQYF
>TRBJ2-6|once|TRBV27
CATTGNPGANVLTF
>TRBJ1-2|NA|TRBV7-8
CASSPTTGEYGYTF
>TRBJ1-1|few|TRBV6-6
CASLKGANTEAFF
>TRBJ2-6|NA|TRBV7-9
CASSSRLTSGANVLTF
>TRBJ1-2|NA|TRBV2
CASSMRVMTF
>TRBJ1-2|NA|TRBV28
CASSLGPYGYTF
>TRBJ1-2|NA|TRBV9
CASSVARTGAADGYTF
>TRBJ1-5|NA|TRBV4-3
CASSQVVGVSQPQHF
>TRBJ2-7|NA|TRBV30
CAWGPNSYEQYF
>TRBJ2-7|NA|TRBV7-2
CASSLWGQGSYEQYF
>TRBJ2-2|NA|TRBV3-1/TRBV3-2
CASSQDLAGLLMGPSTGELFF
>TRBJ1-1|NA|TRBV28
CASSSPGLHTEAFF
>TRBJ1-2|NA|TRBV12-5
CASGFPADRAGYTF
>TRBJ1-1|few|TRBV7-9
CASSSLGGVNTEAFF
>TRBJ2-7|NA|TRBV28
CASSPLGGTLSSYEQYF
>TRBJ2-7|few|TRBV6-2/TRBV6-3
CASSPRDFRYEQYF
>TRBJ2-7|once|TRBV4-1
CASSRIWGGSYEQYF
>TRBJ2-7|NA|TRBV18
CASSLLDSPGEQYF
>TRBJ2-5|NA|TRBV3-1/TRBV3-2
CASRPQGWERETQYF
>TRBJ2-3|NA|TRBV7-3
CASSKPPDTQYF
>TRBJ2-3|NA|TRBV5-1
CASSLRTGGVTDTQYF
>TRBJ1-1|NA|TRBV15
CATSRDPGTSARDTEAFF
>TRBJ1-3|NA|TRBV6-5
CASSSGTAGNTIYF
>TRBJ1-1|NA|TRBV6-2/TRBV6-3
CASSYPGQLEAFF
>TRBJ2-7|NA|TRBV14
CASSQNGFKEQYF
>TRBJ2-7|NA|TRBV9
CASSVGGGPYEQYF
>TRBJ1-1|NA|TRBV30
CAWSPSGQGVRAFF
>TRBJ1-5|NA|TRBV12-3/TRBV12-4
CASSLSRQPQHF
>TRBJ1-2|NA|TRBV9
CASSVAGDGYTF
>TRBJ1-2|few|TRBV4-3
CASSQDGWPYGYTF
>TRBJ2-2|NA|TRBV6-2/TRBV6-3
CASSYGQGAGELFF
>TRBJ1-4|NA|TRBV28
CASSLIPPGRGDEKLFF